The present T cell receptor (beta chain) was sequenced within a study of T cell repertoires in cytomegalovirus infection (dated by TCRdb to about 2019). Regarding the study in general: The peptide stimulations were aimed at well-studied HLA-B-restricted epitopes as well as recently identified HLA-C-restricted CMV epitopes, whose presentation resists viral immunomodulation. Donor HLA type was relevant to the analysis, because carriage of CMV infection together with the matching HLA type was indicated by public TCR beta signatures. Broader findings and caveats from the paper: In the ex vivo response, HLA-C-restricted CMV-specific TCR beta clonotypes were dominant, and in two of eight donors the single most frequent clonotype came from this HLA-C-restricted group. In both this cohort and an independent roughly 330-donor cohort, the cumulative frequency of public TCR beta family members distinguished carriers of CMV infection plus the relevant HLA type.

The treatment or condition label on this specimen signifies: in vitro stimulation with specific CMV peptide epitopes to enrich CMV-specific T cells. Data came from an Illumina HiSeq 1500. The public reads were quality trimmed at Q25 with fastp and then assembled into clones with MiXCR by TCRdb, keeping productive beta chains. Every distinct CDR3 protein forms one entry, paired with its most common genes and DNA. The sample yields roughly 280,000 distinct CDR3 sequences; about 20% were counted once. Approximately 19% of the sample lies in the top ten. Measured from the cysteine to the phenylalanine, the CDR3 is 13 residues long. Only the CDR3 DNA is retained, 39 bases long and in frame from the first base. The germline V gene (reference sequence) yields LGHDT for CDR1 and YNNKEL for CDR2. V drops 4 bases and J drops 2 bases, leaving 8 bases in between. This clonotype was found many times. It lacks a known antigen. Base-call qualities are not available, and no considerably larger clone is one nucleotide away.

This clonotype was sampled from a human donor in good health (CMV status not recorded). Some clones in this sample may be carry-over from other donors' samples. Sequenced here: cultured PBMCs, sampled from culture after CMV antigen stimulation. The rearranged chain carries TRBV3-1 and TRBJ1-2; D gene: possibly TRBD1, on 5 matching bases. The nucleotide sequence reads TGTGCCAGCAGCCCATCAGGGAACTATGGCTACACCTTC. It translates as CASSPSGNYGYTF.